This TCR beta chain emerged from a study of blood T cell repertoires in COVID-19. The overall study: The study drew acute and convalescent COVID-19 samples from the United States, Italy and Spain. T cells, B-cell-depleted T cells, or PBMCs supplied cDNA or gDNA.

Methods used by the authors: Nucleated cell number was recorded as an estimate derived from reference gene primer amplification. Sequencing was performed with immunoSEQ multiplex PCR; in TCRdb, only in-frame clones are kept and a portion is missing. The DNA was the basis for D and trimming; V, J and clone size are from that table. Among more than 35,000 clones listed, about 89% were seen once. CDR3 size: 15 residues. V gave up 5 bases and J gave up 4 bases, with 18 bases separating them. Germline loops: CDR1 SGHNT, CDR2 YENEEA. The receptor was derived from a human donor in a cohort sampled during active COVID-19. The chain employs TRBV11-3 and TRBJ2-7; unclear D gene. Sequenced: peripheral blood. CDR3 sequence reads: CASSIQTRNRYEQYF. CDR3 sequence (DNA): TGTGCCAGCAGCATCCAGACTCGGAACCGGTACGAGCAGTACTTC. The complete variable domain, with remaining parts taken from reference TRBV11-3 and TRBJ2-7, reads EAGVVQSPRYKIIEKKQPVAFWCNPISGHNTLYWYLQNLGQGPELLIRYENEEAVDDSQLPKDRFSAERLKGVDSTLKIQPAELGDSAVYLCASSIQTRNRYEQYFGPGTRLTVT.